Each of the 27 T cell receptor beta chains below was sequenced from the same sample in a study of T cells in localized non-small cell lung cancer. Sequencing used immunoSEQ multiplex PCR; TCRdb keeps in-frame clones, though not all of them. The sample carries 15,000 to 20,000 clones, roughly 87% recorded once. This material consisted of peripheral blood, taken before any cancer treatment. The receptors originated from a male donor aged 60 or over with stage I lung adenocarcinoma.

This chain links TRBV9 with TRBJ1-5; perhaps TRBD1 as D (5 bases). The CDR3 runs to 15 residues. Trimming shortened V by 4 bases and J by 1 base, and 12 bases separated the two germline ends. CDR1 is SGDLS, CDR2 YYNGEE, per germline. CDR3 amino acids: CASSPGSGSNQPQHF. In DNA form, the CDR3 reads TGTGCCAGCAGCCCAGGGTCAGGGAGCAATCAGCCCCAGCATTTT.

This sequence joins TRBV9 and TRBJ1-2; no firm D call. Germline CDR1 reads SGDLS; CDR2 reads YYNGEE. The V end lost 3 bases, the J end lost 5 bases, and 14 bases lay between the germline ends. CDR3 size: 14 residues. The CDR3 coding sequence is TGTGCCAGCAGCGCGGACGGGAAGGGTTATGGCTACACCTTC. Amino acids: CASSADGKGYGYTF.

In this sample, this clone turned up once. This chain links TRBV5-4 with TRBJ2-7; no clear D. Germline CDR1 SGHNT, CDR2 YYREEE (reference sequence). The germline V and J ends were trimmed by 4 bases and 6 bases, with 17 bases remaining between them. The CDR3 consists of 14 residues. This chain's CDR3 is CASSPPLRSGEQYF. CDR3 sequence (DNA): TGTGCCAGCAGCCCCCCCCTCAGATCCGGCGAGCAGTACTTC.

The chain couples TRBV11-3 to TRBJ2-5; TRBD1 matches at 7 bases. CDR1 SGHNT and CDR2 YENEEA come from the germline V gene. This CDR3 spans 15 amino acids. J was trimmed by 1 base and V by 3 bases; bases with no gene match: 5. CDR3 loop: CASSFSGQSQETQYF. The CDR3 DNA reads as TGTGCCAGCAGCTTTTCGGGACAGAGCCAAGAGACCCAGTACTTC.

V gene TRBV29-1 combines with J gene TRBJ1-2; D unclear. CDR1 is SQVTM and CDR2 is ANQGSEA in the germline V gene. V shed 5 bases and J shed 0 bases, with 13 bases lying between them. This CDR3 has 14 amino acids. This CDR3 is CSVRGLLANYGYTF. In DNA, the CDR3 is TGCAGCGTTAGAGGACTCTTAGCTAACTATGGCTACACCTTC. The complete variable domain, with remaining parts taken from reference TRBV29-1 and TRBJ1-2, reads SAVISQKPSRDICQRGTSLTIQCQVDSQVTMMFWYRQQPGQSLTLIATANQGSEATYESGFVIDKFPISRPNLTFSTLTVSNMSPEDSSIYLCSVRGLLANYGYTFGSGTRLTVV.

Only a few counts were recorded for this clone. This chain connects TRBV2 to TRBJ2-7, with a weak D call TRBD1 (6 bases). CDR1 and CDR2 (germline): SNHLY, FYNNEI. With 6 bases removed from V and 0 bases from J, the gap between germline ends came to 9 bases. The CDR3 extends over 13 amino acids. The CDR3 region has the DNA TGTGCCAGCAGAAGACAGGTCTCCTACGAGCAGTACTTC. It is translated as CASRRQVSYEQYF.

This clone was detected only once. The chain recombines TRBV10-3 with TRBJ1-5; TRBD1 might be the D (5 bases). V was clipped by 2 bases and J by 4 bases, with 12 bases between them. The V gene's germline CDR1 is ENHRY and CDR2 SYGVKD. CDR3 length: 15 residues. Here the CDR3 DNA reads TGTGCCATCAGTGAGCCGGGGGGGGGAAATCAGCCCCAGCATTTT. It encodes CAISEPGGGNQPQHF.

This chain connects TRBV21-1 to TRBJ2-7; TRBD2 was called by the table and not checked on the DNA. TRBV21-1 represents a pseudogene. The CDR3 loop spans 15 amino acids. Written as DNA, the CDR3 is TGTGCCAGCAGCAAAGGGCAGGGGAGGGACTACGAGCAGTACTTC. This gives the protein CASSKGQGRDYEQYF.

This clone was observed a few times. V is TRBV27 and J is TRBJ2-7, with TRBD1 matching over 7 bases. Germline lookup yields CDR1 MNHEY and CDR2 SMNVEV (reference sequence). The CDR3 covers 17 residues. With 6 bases clipped from V and 0 bases from J, the junction kept 14 bases outside the gene matches. The CDR3 DNA reads TGTGCCAGCAGGATAAATTCGGACAGGCAAGCCTCCTACGAGCAGTACTTC. Its protein is CASRINSDRQASYEQYF.

The rearrangement joins TRBV5-1 to TRBJ1-1; D uncertain. The CDR3 consists of 13 residues. V was clipped by 1 base and J by 4 bases, with 8 bases between them. Germline values: CDR1 SGHRS, CDR2 YFSETQ. CDR3 coding DNA: TGCGCCAGCAGCTTGCAGGAGGGCACTGAAGCTTTCTTT. Its translation: CASSLQEGTEAFF.

This clone occurred a few times. This rearrangement joins TRBV6-6 to TRBJ2-2, with D possibly matching TRBD1 (5 bases). CDR1 is MNHNY and CDR2 is SVGAGI in the germline V gene (reference sequence). The V end was cut by 6 bases, the J end by 3 bases, with 14 bases between. This CDR3 contains 15 residues. CDR3 amino acids: CASRNRFADTGELFF. The CDR3 region has the DNA TGTGCCAGCAGGAACAGGTTTGCGGACACCGGGGAGCTGTTTTTT.

V gene TRBV5-5 combines with J gene TRBJ1-4; D possibly corresponds to TRBD1 (5 bases). Germline loops: CDR1 SGHKS, CDR2 YYEKEE (reference sequence). The V gene lost 4 bases and the J gene lost 4 bases, with 17 bases spanning the gap. This CDR3 region has 16 residues. Here the CDR3 DNA reads TGTGCCAGCAGCGTCGCCTCCGGGGCGCATAATGAAAAACTGTTTTTT. Amino acid sequence: CASSVASGAHNEKLFF.

The CDR3 DNA reads as TGTGCCAGCACTAGCGGGACTCCAGATACGCAGTATTTT. Amino acids: CASTSGTPDTQYF. The chain joins TRBV2 to TRBJ2-3, with 9 bases matching TRBD2. The CDR3 extends over 13 amino acids. Per the germline V gene, CDR1 is SNHLY and CDR2 is FYNNEI. The trim removed 7 bases at V and 4 bases at J, leaving 3 bases unmatched.

Points on this clone: The junction and the germline gene differ at one end; a read error may be behind it. The chain carries TRBV7-7 and TRBJ2-5; D is undetermined. The CDR3 length is 13 residues. CDR1 SSHAT and CDR2 FNYEAQ come from the germline V gene (reference sequence). CDR3 in amino acids: CASSPLPEETQYF. CDR3 coding DNA: TGTGCTAGCAGCCCCCTTCCTGAGGAGACCCAGTACTTC.

The V and J genes are TRBV10-3 and TRBJ1-4, with D maybe TRBD1 (6 bases). V shed 5 bases and J shed 4 bases, with 14 bases lying between them. The CDR3 is 15 amino acids. The germline gives CDR1 ENHRY, CDR2 SYGVKD. Here the CDR3 reads CAISPADRLNEKLFF. CDR3 nucleotide sequence: TGTGCCATCAGTCCGGCGGACAGACTTAATGAAAAACTGTTTTTT.

The gene calls are TRBV6-1 and TRBJ2-5; D not resolved. The CDR3 covers 11 residues. V lost 7 bases and J 4 bases, leaving 7 bases between the germline ends. Germline assignment: CDR1 MNHNS and CDR2 SASEGT. The CDR3 loop reads CASTTTETQYF. CDR3 nucleotides: TGTGCCAGCACTACGACAGAGACCCAGTACTTC.

The V and J genes are TRBV5-1 and TRBJ2-3; TRBD2 matches 8 bases. This CDR3 is built from 17 residues. Germline assignment: CDR1 SGHRS and CDR2 YFSETQ. With 1 base clipped from V and 2 bases from J, the junction kept 9 bases outside the gene matches. The CDR3 DNA reads as TGCGCCAGCAGCTTGATATCCGGGGGGGCTCTCACAGATACGCAGTATTTT. It translates to CASSLISGGALTDTQYF.

Remarks on this clone: Distinct nucleotide sequences in the sample also encode this CDR3. The chain is built from TRBV18 and TRBJ2-7; 8 nucleotides agree with TRBD1. Germline CDR1 KGHSH, CDR2 LQKENI. The junction had 3 bases not matched to a gene; V was cut back by 3 bases and J by 5 bases. CDR3 length equals 13 residues. The DNA for the CDR3 is TGTGCCAGCTCACCGCAGGGGGCTGACGAGCAGTACTTC. It translates to CASSPQGADEQYF. Full variable domain (outside the CDR3, taken from reference TRBV18 and TRBJ2-7): NAGVMQNPRHLVRRRGQEARLRCSPMKGHSHVYWYRQLPEEGLKFMVYLQKENIIDESGMPKERFSAEFPKEGPSILRIQQVVRGDSAAYFCASSPQGADEQYFGPGTRLTVT.

This rearrangement joins TRBV7-3 to TRBJ2-1; D gene unclear. This CDR3 has 13 amino acids. CDR1 and CDR2 (germline): SGHTA, FQGTGA. V lost 5 bases and J 7 bases, leaving 12 bases between the germline ends. In DNA form, the CDR3 reads TGTGCCAGCAGCCCCTCCCCCGGGAATGAGCAGTTCTTC. It is translated as CASSPSPGNEQFF. Full variable domain (remainder filled in from reference TRBV7-3 and TRBJ2-1): GAGVSQTPSNKVTEKGKYVELRCDPISGHTALYWYRQSLGQGPEFLIYFQGTGAADDSGLPNDRFFAVRPEGSVSTLKIQRTERGDSAVYLCASSPSPGNEQFFGPGTRLTVL.

This rearrangement joins TRBV27 to TRBJ2-7, with 10 bases lining up with TRBD2. V shed 5 bases and J 0 bases; nucleotides not matched to a gene: 4. The CDR3 sequence is 15 residues long. Germline V gene data show CDR1 as MNHEY and CDR2 as SMNVEV (reference sequence). CDR3 sequence (DNA): TGTGCCAGCAGTCTTAGCGGGAGGAGCTCCTACGAGCAGTACTTC. Translation: CASSLSGRSSYEQYF.

The chain joins TRBV19 to TRBJ2-2; no reliable D call. The germline CDR1 and CDR2 sequences are LNHDA and SQIVND (reference sequence). The V end lost 6 bases, the J end lost 5 bases, and 7 bases lay between the germline ends. The CDR3 extends over 12 amino acids. CDR3 sequence reads: CASSTLTGELFF. In DNA, the CDR3 is TGTGCCAGTAGCACACTTACCGGGGAGCTGTTTTTT. The entire variable domain, with the rest obtained from reference TRBV19 and TRBJ2-2, is as follows: DGGITQSPKYLFRKEGQNVTLSCEQNLNHDAMYWYRQDPGQGLRLIYYSQIVNDFQKGDIAEGYSVSREKKESFPLTVTSAQKNPTAFYLCASSTLTGELFFGEGSRLTVL.

The J gene is TRBJ1-3, the V gene TRBV7-2, with D perhaps TRBD1 (6 bases). This CDR3 contains 15 residues. The V end was cut by 5 bases, the J end by 4 bases, with 15 bases between. Germline CDR1 and CDR2: SGHTA and FQGNSA. CDR3 in DNA: TGTGCCAGCAGCCCTCAAACCGGGACAGGAAACACCATATATTTT. It translates to CASSPQTGTGNTIYF.

The V and J genes are TRBV11-1 and TRBJ1-3; D not certain. The CDR3 covers 14 residues. V was cut by 3 bases and J by 0 bases, with 6 bases left in between. The germline V gene has CDR1 SGHAT and CDR2 FQDESV (reference sequence). CDR3 DNA sequence: TGTGCCAGCAGCTTGGCCCTCTCTGGAAACACCATATATTTT. Translated, it gives CASSLALSGNTIYF.

The chain couples TRBV7-6 to TRBJ2-5; 8 bases agree with TRBD2. The germline V gene encodes CDR1 SGHVS and CDR2 FNYEAQ. V lost 3 bases to trimming and J lost 5 bases; unmatched junction nucleotides: 5. The CDR3 is made up of 14 amino acids. The CDR3: CASSLSGGWETQYF. The CDR3 DNA follows: TGTGCCAGCAGCTTGTCGGGGGGGTGGGAGACCCAGTACTTC.

The chain uses TRBV11-2 and TRBJ1-1; D is unclear. Trimming removed 0 bases from V and 4 bases from J, with 6 bases in between. This CDR3 has 13 residues. CDR1 and CDR2 (germline): SGHAT, FQNNGV. The CDR3 here is CASSLDLTTEAFF. The DNA of the CDR3 is TGTGCCAGCAGCTTAGACCTTACCACTGAAGCTTTCTTT.

This sequence joins TRBV30 and TRBJ2-7; possibly TRBD1 for D (6 bases). Germline lookup yields CDR1 GTSNPN and CDR2 SVGIG (reference sequence). The CDR3 runs 13 residues. V lost 8 bases, J lost 1 base, and 15 bases lay in between. CDR3 amino acids: CAARPQGSYEQYF. CDR3 bases: TGTGCCGCGCGGCCACAGGGTTCCTACGAGCAGTACTTC.

This chain joins TRBV18 and TRBJ2-1, with TRBD2 as a possible D gene (5 bases). V dropped 4 bases and J dropped 0 bases, with 19 bases sitting between them. Germline V lookup: CDR1 KGHSH, CDR2 LQKENI. There are 18 residues in the CDR3. CDR3 coding DNA: TGTGCCAGCTCACGGACTCGTTCGACGGGCCTCTCCTACAATGAGCAGTTCTTC. Translating it yields CASSRTRSTGLSYNEQFF.